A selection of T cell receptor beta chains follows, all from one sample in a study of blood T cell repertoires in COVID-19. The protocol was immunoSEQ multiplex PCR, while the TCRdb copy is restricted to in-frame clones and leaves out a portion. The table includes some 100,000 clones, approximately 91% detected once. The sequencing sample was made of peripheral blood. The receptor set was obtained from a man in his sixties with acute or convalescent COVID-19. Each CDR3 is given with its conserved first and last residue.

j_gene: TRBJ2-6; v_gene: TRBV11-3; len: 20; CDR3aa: CASSRRAGTGGLSGANVLTF
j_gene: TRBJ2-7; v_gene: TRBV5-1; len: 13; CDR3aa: CASSLGRDSMQYF
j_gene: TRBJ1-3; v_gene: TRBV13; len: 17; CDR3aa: CASSLRGGRNSGNTIYF
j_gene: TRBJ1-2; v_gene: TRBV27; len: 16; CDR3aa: CASSPRGGLADYGYTF
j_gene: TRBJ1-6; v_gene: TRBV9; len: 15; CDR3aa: CASSGRESTGSPLHF
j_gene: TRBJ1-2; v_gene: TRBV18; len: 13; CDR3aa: CASSPNRDYGYTF
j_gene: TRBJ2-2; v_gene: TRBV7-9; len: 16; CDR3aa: CASRGTGGTHTGELFF
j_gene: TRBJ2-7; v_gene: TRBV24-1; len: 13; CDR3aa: CATSDWDSYEQYF
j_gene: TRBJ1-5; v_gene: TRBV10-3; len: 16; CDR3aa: CAISPGQGYDHQPQHF
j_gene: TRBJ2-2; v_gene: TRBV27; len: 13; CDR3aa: CASSFERTGELFF
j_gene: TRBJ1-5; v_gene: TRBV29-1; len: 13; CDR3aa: CSAAGGKDQPQHF
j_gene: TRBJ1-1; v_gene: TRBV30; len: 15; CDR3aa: CAWSVLTQRNTEAFF